This T cell receptor (beta chain) emerged from a study of shared clonotypes between healthy human individuals. TCRdb's table, derived via immunoSEQ multiplex PCR, lists solely in-frame clones and lacks some. The data contain 800,000 to 1,200,000 clones, around 82% of them singletons. This clone was detected ten times or more. The CDR3 is 15 residues long. Trimming removed 4 bases at V and 1 base at J, with 14 bases between. CDR1 is SGDLS and CDR2 is YYNGEE in the germline V gene. Specimen: memory CD4+ T cells from PBMCs. Subset reported: CD45RA-negative fraction. The genes are TRBV9 and TRBJ2-5; maybe TRBD1 (6 bases). This clonotype was sampled from a young man in good health. Some clones in this sample may be carry-over from other donors' samples. CDR3 in amino acids: CASSQQGLVQETQYF. DNA of the CDR3: TGTGCCAGCAGCCAGCAGGGGCTGGTCCAAGAGACCCAGTACTTC.